Listed below are T cell receptor beta chains from one sample, sequenced in a study of shared clonotypes between healthy human individuals. The table came from immunoSEQ multiplex PCR; TCRdb's copy has only in-frame clones and leaves some out. The top ten hold about 0.13% of the sample, which has approximately 2.4 million clones, under 97% seen once. The sample comprised naive CD4+ T cells sorted from blood. Receptor source: a man younger than 30 in good health. CDR3s include the opening cysteine and the closing phenylalanine or tryptophan. A D gene is named only where the DNA matches it firmly. Size values are once, few and many counts, or a class for expanded clones, and some rows have none.

>TRBJ1-3|-|-|TRBV30
CAWSVRRGSGNTIYF
TGTGCCTGGAGTGTAAGACGGGGCTCTGGAAACACCATATATTTT
>TRBJ1-4|-|-|TRBV7-2
CASSLGGTASILFF
TGTGCCAGCAGCTTAGGTGGGACCGCGTCAATACTGTTTTTT
>TRBJ1-3|-|once|TRBV18
CASSPPQPSGNTIYF
TGTGCCAGCTCACCACCGCAGCCCTCTGGAAACACCATATATTTT
>TRBJ1-1|TRBD1|-|TRBV2
CASILQGTKNTEAFF
TGTGCCAGCATTCTACAGGGGACAAAGAACACTGAAGCTTTCTTT
>TRBJ1-1|TRBD1|once|TRBV10-2
CASVFIGQGATEAFF
TGCGCCAGCGTTTTTATAGGACAGGGGGCCACTGAAGCTTTCTTT
>TRBJ1-2|-|-|TRBV6-5
CASSYSRGVSGYTF
TGTGCCAGCAGTTACTCGAGGGGGGTTAGCGGCTACACCTTC
>TRBJ2-2|-|-|TRBV5-4
CASSLFLASENTGELFF
TGTGCCAGCAGCTTGTTCTTGGCTAGCGAGAACACCGGGGAGCTGTTTTTT
>TRBJ2-3|TRBD2|-|TRBV18
CASSPGAGGTDTQYF
TGTGCCAGCTCACCAGGGGCGGGGGGCACAGATACGCAGTATTTT
>TRBJ2-7|TRBD2|-|TRBV7-9
CASTISSGGRGSYEQYF
TGTGCCAGCACCATAAGCAGCGGGGGCCGTGGATCCTACGAGCAGTACTTC
>TRBJ1-2|-|-|TRBV5-6
CASSAPRITGTPGGYTF
TGTGCCAGCAGCGCCCCCAGAATAACAGGGACTCCGGGTGGCTACACCTTC
>TRBJ2-7|-|-|TRBV18
CASSPGQLPYEQYF
TGTGCCAGCTCACCAGGACAGCTCCCCTACGAGCAGTACTTC
>TRBJ2-7|-|once|TRBV28
CASSLFLGGGSYEQYF
TGTGCCAGCAGTTTATTTTTGGGCGGGGGCAGCTACGAGCAGTACTTC
>TRBJ2-2|-|-|TRBV6-1
CASSEVGGRNTGELFF
TGTGCCAGCAGTGAAGTCGGGGGGCGGAACACCGGGGAGCTGTTTTTT
>TRBJ1-5|TRBD1|-|TRBV30
CAWSVGGGNQPQHF
TGTGCCTGGAGTGTAGGGGGCGGGAATCAGCCCCAGCATTTT